This T cell receptor (beta chain) emerged from a study of identifying expanded T cells in peripheral blood. Findings and limits, study-wide: Variance in clone template counts between roughly 2-week samples significantly increased with total template count across all healthy donors.

This CDR3 is built from 17 residues. Germline V lookup: CDR1 MNHNS, CDR2 SASEGT. V was pared by 2 bases and J by 2 bases, with 16 bases between. A remark on this clone: Its antigen is currently unknown.

Clones were sequenced by immunoSEQ multiplex PCR, and TCRdb holds only the in-frame ones, with some missing. The repertoire has 75,000 to 95,000 clones, 80% to 90% of them found once; the top ten carry 7.3%. This TCR derives from a person aged 18-69 years in good health. The chain is built from TRBV6-1 and TRBJ1-5; maybe TRBD1 (6 bases). Sequenced input: blood. CDR3 DNA sequence: TGTGCCAGCAGTGAAAGGGGGGGGGCGTCGGGCAATCAGCCCCAGCATTTT. It translates to CASSERGGASGNQPQHF.